This TCR beta chain was documented in a study of T cell changes during pregnancy in multiple sclerosis. TCRdb's table, derived via immunoSEQ multiplex PCR, lists solely in-frame clones and lacks some. The table shows approximately 40,000 clones, with approximately 90% occurring only once. Germline V gives CDR1 SGDLS, CDR2 YYNGEE. The CDR3 sequence is 14 residues long. V shed 4 bases and J 9 bases; nucleotides not matched to a gene: 9. This sequence was found in a female donor with multiple sclerosis, enrolled in a pregnancy study. The rearrangement links TRBV9 to TRBJ2-1, with TRBD2 matching 8 bases. The specimen was CD4+ T cells from peripheral blood mononuclear cells, collected before pregnancy. CDR3 coding DNA: TGTGCCAGCAGCTCCCTCGGCAGCGGGGGTGAGCAGTTCTTC. It codes for CASSSLGSGGEQFF.